This T cell receptor beta chain was obtained from a study of beta chain features in type 1 diabetes. Across the whole study: Across the samples, roughly 98,000,000 sorted cells were examined in total. Findings and caveats of the study: Researchers could not determine here whether HLA type influences TCRB rearrangement.

With respect to this clone: The antigen remains undetermined.

The authors sorted CD4+ naive, central memory, regulatory and stem cell-like memory cells via CD45RO/CCR7/CD25/CD127/CD95/CD27. Without exception, sorted populations had purity beyond 95%. The CDR3 is 19 amino acids. CDR1 PRHDT and CDR2 FYEKMQ come from the germline V gene (reference sequence). The V and J ends lost 5 bases and 4 bases, in that order; junction bases with no gene match: 11. The entirety of the isolated RNA underwent reverse transcription, so expressed TCRB transcripts were sequenced. Method: immunoSEQ multiplex PCR; TCRdb's copy keeps in-frame clones and lacks some. Of 300,000 to 450,000 clones detected, around a fifth appear once; the ten largest clones hold 0.035% to 0.055%.

Specimen: naive CD4+ T cells from blood. The V gene is TRBV13, the J gene TRBJ2-1; TRBD2 matches 16 bases. The source of this sequence is a woman younger than 30 in good health. The CDR3 reads CASSKPGTSGRALYNEQFF. CDR3 DNA: TGTGCCAGCAGCAAACCAGGGACTAGCGGGAGGGCCTTATACAATGAGCAGTTCTTC.